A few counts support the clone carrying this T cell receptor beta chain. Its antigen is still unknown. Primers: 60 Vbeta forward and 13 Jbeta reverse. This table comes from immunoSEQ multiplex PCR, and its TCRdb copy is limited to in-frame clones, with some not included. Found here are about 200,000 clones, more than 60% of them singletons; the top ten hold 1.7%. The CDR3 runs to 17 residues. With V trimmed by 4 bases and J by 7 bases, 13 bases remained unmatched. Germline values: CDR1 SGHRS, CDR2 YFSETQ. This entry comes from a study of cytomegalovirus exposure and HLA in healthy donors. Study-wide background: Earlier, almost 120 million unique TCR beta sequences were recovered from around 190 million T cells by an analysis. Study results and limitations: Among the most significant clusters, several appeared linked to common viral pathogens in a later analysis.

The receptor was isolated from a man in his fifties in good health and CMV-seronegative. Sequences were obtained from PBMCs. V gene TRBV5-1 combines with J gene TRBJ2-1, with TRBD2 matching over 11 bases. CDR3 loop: CASSPEILAGGGNEQFF. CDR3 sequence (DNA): TGCGCCAGCAGCCCCGAAATCCTAGCGGGAGGAGGGAATGAGCAGTTCTTC.